This T cell receptor beta chain is from a study of blood T cell repertoires in COVID-19. Germline CDR1 is PRHDT and CDR2 is FYEKMQ (reference sequence). V was shortened by 4 bases and J by 8 bases, with 18 bases between the two germline ends. The CDR3 is 15 amino acids. Sequencing used immunoSEQ multiplex PCR; TCRdb keeps in-frame clones, though not all of them. The sample has approximately 300,000 clones; approximately 90% are singletons. This TCR was sampled from a woman under 30 who had recovered from COVID-19. The specimen was PBMCs or T cells enriched from blood (not recorded which). The chain carries TRBV13 and TRBJ2-1; possible D gene TRBD1, 6 bases. CDR3 sequence (DNA): TGTGCCAGCAGCTCCCCTACAGGGATGCGGGATGAGCAGTTCTTC. Protein sequence: CASSSPTGMRDEQFF.